Listed here are 32 T cell receptor beta chains from one sample, sequenced in a study of blood T cell repertoires in COVID-19. TCRdb keeps only in-frame clones here, not all; method: immunoSEQ multiplex PCR. The sample lists around 32,000 clones, approximately 95% occurring once. Material for sequencing was peripheral blood. These receptors were taken from a male donor with active COVID-19.

For the CDR3, the DNA is TGTGCCAGCAGCGACTCCGACTCTTACAATGAGCAGTTCTTC. Its protein is CASSDSDSYNEQFF. V is TRBV6-6 and J is TRBJ2-1; D is unclear. V gave up 6 bases and J gave up 4 bases, with 13 bases separating them. CDR3 length: 14 amino acids. Germline V gene lookup returns CDR1 MNHNY and CDR2 SVGAGI (reference sequence).

This clone was recorded once. The genes are TRBV7-2 and TRBJ2-6; D not resolved. This CDR3 comprises 14 residues. V shed 3 bases and J shed 0 bases, with 3 bases lying between them. Germline values: CDR1 SGHTA, CDR2 FQGNSA. CDR3 in DNA: TGTGCCAGCAGCTTCCTCTCTGGGGCCAACGTCCTGACTTTC. Translation: CASSFLSGANVLTF.

The chain joins TRBV3-1 (or the pseudogene TRBV3-2) to TRBJ1-6; TRBD1 aligns across 11 bases. This CDR3 contains 15 residues. The germline CDR1 and CDR2 sequences are LGHDT and YNNKEL (reference sequence). Trimming at V came to 7 bases and at J to 9 bases, leaving 8 bases not matched to a gene. The CDR3 region is CASKFSGTGGSPLHF. The CDR3 DNA reads TGTGCCAGCAAATTCTCCGGGACAGGGGGTTCACCCCTCCACTTT.

The chain has TRBV9 and TRBJ1-6; 9 bases map to TRBD1. The ends lost 4 bases at V and 5 bases at J; junction bases unmatched: 10. The germline V gene encodes CDR1 SGDLS and CDR2 YYNGEE. This CDR3 has 17 residues. The CDR3 DNA follows: TGTGCCAGCAGCTCCCGGGGACAGGGTTTCGATAATTCACCCCTCCACTTT. Protein product: CASSSRGQGFDNSPLHF.

The chain joins TRBV6-4 to TRBJ2-3; TRBD1 aligns across 9 bases. The length of the CDR3 is 15 residues. After removal of 4 bases from V and 5 bases from J, the junction contained 7 bases not matched to a gene. Germline V lookup: CDR1 MRHNA, CDR2 SNTAGT. CDR3: CASSVSGQGKDTQYF. In DNA form, the CDR3 reads TGTGCCAGCAGTGTCTCGGGACAGGGCAAAGATACGCAGTATTTT.

Only one count was recorded for this clone. The CDR3 here is CASSRDLPNTDTQYF. Here the CDR3 DNA reads TGTGCCAGCAGCCGGGACTTACCCAACACAGATACGCAGTATTTT. This chain uses TRBV7-2 with TRBJ2-3, with a tentative D call TRBD2 (6 bases). CDR1 and CDR2 (germline): SGHTA, FQGNSA. V dropped 5 bases and J dropped 2 bases, with 14 bases sitting between them. The CDR3 has 15 amino acids.

This rearrangement joins TRBV2 to TRBJ1-4, with a possible D match to TRBD1 (5 bases). The CDR3 length is 15 residues. Trimming removed 3 bases at V and 8 bases at J, with 16 bases between. Germline assignment: CDR1 SNHLY and CDR2 FYNNEI. CDR3 sequence (DNA): TGTGCCAGCAGTGAGCTGGTTACACCAGGGGAAAAACTGTTTTTT. Its protein is CASSELVTPGEKLFF.

The V gene is TRBV2, the J gene TRBJ1-2; a possible D gene is TRBD1 (6 bases). Trimming left V 6 bases short and J 2 bases short, with 19 bases between. The CDR3 is 16 residues long. CDR1 is SNHLY, CDR2 FYNNEI, per germline. CDR3 sequence reads: CASSVGGRISNYGYTF. CDR3 nucleotide sequence: TGTGCCAGCAGCGTCGGGGGGCGAATATCAAACTATGGCTACACCTTC. The variable domain in full, completed from reference TRBV2 and TRBJ1-2, reads EPEVTQTPSHQVTQMGQEVILRCVPISNHLYFYWYRQILGQKVEFLVSFYNNEISEKSEIFDDQFSVERPDGSNFTLKIRSTKLEDSAMYFCASSVGGRISNYGYTFGSGTRLTVV.

V and J are TRBV4-1 and TRBJ2-5; TRBD2 might be the D (5 bases). V lost 5 bases to trimming and J lost 5 bases, with 15 bases between them. This CDR3 spans 14 amino acids. In germline, CDR1 is MGHRA, CDR2 YSYEKL. In DNA form, the CDR3 reads TGCGCCAGCAGCATCGGCGGGCCGCAGGAGACCCAGTACTTC. Translating it yields CASSIGGPQETQYF.

This chain joins TRBV3-1 (or the pseudogene TRBV3-2) and TRBJ1-1; D not resolved. The CDR3 is 12 amino acids. The V and J ends lost 1 base and 11 bases respectively, with 11 bases between them. The germline V gene encodes CDR1 LGHDT and CDR2 YNNKEL (reference sequence). This CDR3 reads CASSQVAWEAFF. The CDR3 bases are TGTGCCAGCAGCCAAGTAGCCTGGGAGGCTTTCTTT.

The chain has TRBV6-5 and TRBJ1-5, with D maybe TRBD1 (5 bases). Trimming took off 6 bases at V and 8 bases at J, with 17 bases between the two ends. CDR1 MNHEY and CDR2 SVGAGI come from the germline V gene. The length of the CDR3 is 14 residues. The CDR3 region has the DNA TGTGCCAGCAGCCGACGGCCCCAAGGGGAGCCCCAGCATTTT. Its translation: CASSRRPQGEPQHF.

The V call is TRBV6-1, the J call TRBJ1-2; weak D call: TRBD1 (6 bases). The CDR3 has 15 residues. Germline values: CDR1 MNHNS, CDR2 SASEGT. Between the trimmed V and J ends, which lost 3 bases and 5 bases, there was a span of 16 bases. CDR3 in DNA: TGTGCCAGCAGTGATGGGGTTGAGGGGGGGTATGGCTACACCTTC. It translates to CASSDGVEGGYGYTF.

The chain joins TRBV7-9 to TRBJ2-7; D is uncertain. The germline gives CDR1 SEHNR, CDR2 FQNEAQ (reference sequence). V was cut by 5 bases and J by 3 bases, with 5 bases left in between. This CDR3 comprises 11 residues. Here the CDR3 reads CASSIHYEQYF. The CDR3 coding sequence is TGTGCCAGCAGCATCCACTACGAGCAGTACTTC. The full variable domain, rest sourced from reference TRBV7-9 and TRBJ2-7, is DTGVSQNPRHKITKRGQNVTFRCDPISEHNRLYWYRQTLGQGPEFLTYFQNEAQLEKSRLLSDRFSAERPKGSFSTLEIQRTEQGDSAMYLCASSIHYEQYFGPGTRLTVT.

The rearrangement joins TRBV10-1 to TRBJ2-5; TRBD2 might be the D (6 bases). This CDR3 spans 14 amino acids. Trimming removed 0 bases at V and 11 bases at J, with 16 bases between. The germline CDR1 and CDR2 sequences are WNHNN and SYGVQD (reference sequence). CDR3 nucleotides: TGCGCCAGCAGTGAGTCAAGGCTATCGGGGGAGCAGTACTTC. Protein: CASSESRLSGEQYF.

The chain combines TRBV24-1 with TRBJ2-7; TRBD1 is a possible D gene (5 bases). V lost 0 bases and J 3 bases, leaving 11 bases between the germline ends. Germline V lookup: CDR1 KGHDR, CDR2 SFDVKD. This CDR3 contains 15 residues. The CDR3 coding sequence is TGTGCCACCAGTGATTTGCAGGGCCCGGGCTACGAGCAGTACTTC. Its protein product is CATSDLQGPGYEQYF.

This sequence joins TRBV19 and TRBJ2-1, with a tentative D call TRBD1 (5 bases). Germline V gene sequence: CDR1 LNHDA, CDR2 SQIVND (reference sequence). This CDR3 spans 16 amino acids. The V end was cut by 0 bases, the J end by 7 bases, with 16 bases between. The CDR3 region is CASSIEGRVVANEQFF. DNA of the CDR3: TGTGCCAGTAGTATAGAAGGCAGGGTCGTGGCGAATGAGCAGTTCTTC. Combining the CDR3 with reference TRBV19 and TRBJ2-1 gives the whole variable domain DGGITQSPKYLFRKEGQNVTLSCEQNLNHDAMYWYRQDPGQGLRLIYYSQIVNDFQKGDIAEGYSVSREKKESFPLTVTSAQKNPTAFYLCASSIEGRVVANEQFFGPGTRLTVL.

CDR3 amino acids: CASSLAPLWTVASADTQYF. CDR3 coding DNA: TGTGCCAGCAGCTTAGCCCCCCTCTGGACTGTCGCCTCGGCAGATACGCAGTATTTT. V gene TRBV7-9 combines with J gene TRBJ2-3; a possible D gene is TRBD2 (5 bases). Germline lookup yields CDR1 SEHNR and CDR2 FQNEAQ (reference sequence). Trimming left V 0 bases short and J 4 bases short, with 23 bases between. This CDR3 is 19 amino acids long. Using reference TRBV7-9 and TRBJ2-3 for the parts outside the CDR3, the full variable domain is DTGVSQNPRHKITKRGQNVTFRCDPISEHNRLYWYRQTLGQGPEFLTYFQNEAQLEKSRLLSDRFSAERPKGSFSTLEIQRTEQGDSAMYLCASSLAPLWTVASADTQYFGPGTRLTVL.

This clone was picked up one time. The chain has TRBV13 and TRBJ1-1; 10 bases fit TRBD1. The germline gives CDR1 PRHDT, CDR2 FYEKMQ (reference sequence). The CDR3 length is 15 residues. J was trimmed by 1 base and V by 5 bases; bases with no gene match: 4. The CDR3: CASSGGDRGNTEAFF. Here the CDR3 DNA reads TGTGCCAGCAGCGGGGGGGACAGGGGGAACACTGAAGCTTTCTTT.

The chain employs TRBV30 and TRBJ1-2, with D unresolved. The V gene lost 4 bases and the J gene lost 3 bases, with 3 bases spanning the gap. The CDR3 runs 10 residues. Germline loops: CDR1 GTSNPN, CDR2 SVGIG (reference sequence). The chain's CDR3 is CAWIDYGYTF. The CDR3 coding sequence is TGTGCCTGGATAGACTATGGCTACACCTTC.

V is TRBV4-3 and J is TRBJ2-3, with D maybe TRBD1 (5 bases). Per germline, CDR1 LGHNA and CDR2 YSLEER. CDR3 length equals 16 residues. The V and J ends lost 0 bases and 1 base respectively, with 11 bases between them. The CDR3 DNA reads TGCGCCAGCAGCCAAGAATCTAGGGGCGGCACAGATACGCAGTATTTT. This translates into CASSQESRGGTDTQYF.

The chain combines TRBV7-8 with TRBJ2-5, with D maybe TRBD1 (5 bases). Between the trimmed V and J ends, which lost 4 bases and 0 bases, there was a span of 15 bases. Germline V gene lookup returns CDR1 SGHVS and CDR2 FQNEAQ. The CDR3 sequence is 16 residues long. CDR3 in DNA: TGTGCCAGCAGCTCAGGGAACAGTTGGTACCAAGAGACCCAGTACTTC. Protein product: CASSSGNSWYQETQYF.

V and J are TRBV5-1 and TRBJ2-7; TRBD1 matches 7 bases. Per germline, CDR1 SGHRS and CDR2 YFSETQ. The V segment lost 4 bases and the J segment 3 bases; nucleotides outside the gene matches: 4. The CDR3 consists of 13 residues. CDR3 sequence: CASSKGAGYEQYF. The CDR3 coding sequence is TGCGCCAGCAGCAAGGGGGCGGGCTACGAGCAGTACTTC.

V gene TRBV27 combines with J gene TRBJ1-5; tentatively, D is TRBD1 (6 bases). V shed 5 bases and J shed 6 bases, with 17 bases lying between them. The CDR3 is 15 residues long. The germline CDR1 and CDR2 sequences are MNHEY and SMNVEV (reference sequence). The CDR3 coding sequence is TGTGCCAGCAGTCCGATACCAGGGGTTGGTCAGCCCCAGCATTTT. This gives the protein CASSPIPGVGQPQHF.

This sequence joins TRBV7-8 and TRBJ2-7; maybe TRBD2 (5 bases). CDR3 length: 15 residues. The V and J ends lost 3 bases and 2 bases respectively, with 14 bases between them. CDR1 and CDR2 (germline): SGHVS, FQNEAQ. The CDR3 nucleotides are TGTGCCAGCAGCTTCGAGGGCGGCCGCACCTACGAGCAGTACTTC. It yields the protein CASSFEGGRTYEQYF.

V gene TRBV30 combines with J gene TRBJ2-5; TRBD2 might be the D (5 bases). CDR1 is GTSNPN and CDR2 is SVGIG in the germline V gene (reference sequence). V was pared by 4 bases and J by 8 bases, with 14 bases between. This CDR3 is 12 amino acids long. The CDR3 DNA sequence: TGTGCCTGGAAAACCACTACTAGAACCCAGTACTTC. It yields the protein CAWKTTTRTQYF.

This clone showed up just once. The V and J genes are TRBV19 and TRBJ1-2; no definite D call. The germline CDR1 and CDR2 sequences are LNHDA and SQIVND (reference sequence). Trimming took off 9 bases at V and 4 bases at J, with 21 bases between the two ends. The CDR3 totals 15 residues. DNA for the CDR3: TGTGCCAGCAGGAAGCGAGGCGGGCCGGGCTATGGCTACACCTTC. Translated, it gives CASRKRGGPGYGYTF.

The genes are TRBV13 and TRBJ1-3, with TRBD1 as a possible D gene (5 bases). V was clipped by 3 bases and J by 4 bases, with 13 bases between them. Germline loops: CDR1 PRHDT, CDR2 FYEKMQ (reference sequence). This CDR3 has 15 amino acids. The CDR3 DNA reads as TGTGCCAGCAGCTTGGGCAGGGCCTCCGGAAACACCATATATTTT. Translating it yields CASSLGRASGNTIYF.

The V call is TRBV18, the J call TRBJ1-1; the match to TRBD1 covers 8 bases. The CDR3 covers 16 residues. Trimming cost V 1 base and J 1 base; bases outside gene matches: 5. In germline, CDR1 is KGHSH, CDR2 LQKENI. This CDR3 reads CASSPLQGARNTEAFF. The CDR3 DNA sequence: TGTGCCAGCTCACCACTCCAGGGGGCTCGGAACACTGAAGCTTTCTTT.

The rearrangement uses TRBV14 and TRBJ2-1; 14 positions match TRBD2. From germline, CDR1 is SGHDN and CDR2 FVKESK. There are 16 residues in the CDR3. The V gene end was trimmed by 4 bases and the J gene end by 6 bases; junction bases not matched to a gene: 5. The CDR3 bases are TGTGCCAGCAGCCGACTAGCGGGGGGGCAGGGCAATGAGCAGTTCTTC. Translated: CASSRLAGGQGNEQFF.

The chain is built from TRBV9 and TRBJ2-2; unclear D gene. The CDR3 length is 14 residues. Trimming removed 0 bases from V and 3 bases from J, with 6 bases in between. Per the germline V gene, CDR1 is SGDLS and CDR2 is YYNGEE. The CDR3 sequence is CASSVGQDTGELFF. In DNA form, the CDR3 reads TGTGCCAGCAGCGTAGGCCAGGACACCGGGGAGCTGTTTTTT.

The chain's CDR3 is CASSPYRNYEQYF. Here the CDR3 DNA reads TGTGCCAGCTCACCATACAGGAACTACGAGCAGTACTTC. This rearrangement joins TRBV18 to TRBJ2-7; D might be TRBD1 (5 bases). V was shortened by 2 bases and J by 3 bases, with 8 bases between the two germline ends. CDR1 is KGHSH and CDR2 is LQKENI in the germline V gene. The CDR3 consists of 13 residues. Full variable domain (outside the CDR3, taken from reference TRBV18 and TRBJ2-7): NAGVMQNPRHLVRRRGQEARLRCSPMKGHSHVYWYRQLPEEGLKFMVYLQKENIIDESGMPKERFSAEFPKEGPSILRIQQVVRGDSAAYFCASSPYRNYEQYFGPGTRLTVT.

The V call is TRBV27, the J call TRBJ1-6; tentative D call: TRBD1 (6 bases). The CDR3 has 15 amino acids. Per germline, CDR1 MNHEY and CDR2 SMNVEV (reference sequence). V lost 6 bases, J lost 6 bases, and 15 bases lay in between. The CDR3 protein is CASRLRDTLNSPLHF. The CDR3, as DNA: TGTGCCAGCAGACTCCGGGACACTCTTAATTCACCCCTCCACTTT.